The 30 T cell receptor beta chains in this list originate from one sample, sequenced in a study of T cells in Graves' hyperthyroidism and ophthalmopathy. Template material for amplifying TCR beta CDR3 regions consisted of RNA transcripts. The HTBI primer set was used in a first-round RT-PCR of the TCR CDR3. Via MiXCR, TCRdb re-called the multiplex PCR reads, giving one row per CDR3 protein. Among approximately 590,000 distinct CDR3 sequences listed, approximately 15% were seen once. The sample was blood. The receptors originated from a woman under 40 with Graves' hyperthyroidism.

This clonotype was counted at least ten times. The rearrangement joins TRBV20-1 to TRBJ1-5; D not resolved. The CDR3 totals 15 residues. Germline CDR1 is DFQATT and CDR2 is SNEGSKA (reference sequence). Trimming pared 6 bases from V and 3 bases from J, leaving 18 bases between. The CDR3 DNA follows: TGCAGTGCAACCGAGACGGGGTTTGCCAATCAGCCCCAGCATTTT. Translating gives CSATETGFANQPQHF.

This clonotype was seen a handful of times. The chain uses TRBV20-1 and TRBJ2-7; TRBD1 matches at 7 bases. The CDR3 loop spans 15 amino acids. The ends lost 6 bases at V and 0 bases at J; junction bases unmatched: 11. Per germline, CDR1 DFQATT and CDR2 SNEGSKA (reference sequence). The CDR3 DNA reads TGCAGTGCGGTATCTAGGGACAGACCCTCCTACGAGCAGTACTTC. It codes for CSAVSRDRPSYEQYF.

Points on this clonotype: A single base separates this from a much larger clone, so it may be a read error. CDR3 amino acids: CASSTQGALPQETQYF. The CDR3 DNA is TGTGCCAGCAGTACCCAGGGGGCCCTACCCCAAGAGACCCAGTACTTC. This chain links TRBV6-2 or TRBV6-3 with TRBJ2-5; 8 positions agree with TRBD1. V shed 5 bases and J 1 base; nucleotides not matched to a gene: 9. CDR1 and CDR2 from the germline V gene are MNHEY and SVGEGT. The CDR3 loop spans 16 amino acids.

The chain carries TRBV2 and TRBJ1-6, with TRBD1 as a possible D gene (5 bases). There are 16 residues in the CDR3. The germline CDR1 and CDR2 sequences are SNHLY and FYNNEI. Trimming took off 8 bases at V and 5 bases at J, with 19 bases between the two ends. The CDR3: CASFKVMTANNSPLHF. The CDR3 DNA follows: TGTGCCAGCTTTAAAGTTATGACAGCAAATAATTCACCCCTCCACTTT.

This clonotype was found many times. V gene TRBV10-3 combines with J gene TRBJ1-5, with D tentatively TRBD1 (6 bases). Trimming pared 10 bases from V and 7 bases from J, leaving 14 bases between. Germline V gene data show CDR1 as ENHRY and CDR2 as SYGVKD. The CDR3 spans 12 residues. The CDR3 region is CATSQGSQPQHF. The CDR3 nucleotides read TGTGCCACCAGCCAGGGGTCCCAGCCCCAGCATTTT.

The chain employs TRBV7-6 and TRBJ1-2; D call uncertain. The CDR3 is 20 amino acids. V lost 4 bases to trimming and J lost 0 bases, with 27 bases between them. CDR1 and CDR2 (germline): SGHVS, FNYEAQ. The CDR3 DNA reads as TGTGCCAGCAGCTCCGCGTCCGCAATACACTATTCCACAGCTAACTATGGCTACACCTTC. Encoded protein: CASSSASAIHYSTANYGYTF.

This clonotype was recorded many times. The CDR3 here is CASSSKGLAIEQFF. Here the CDR3 DNA reads TGTGCCAGCAGCTCAAAGGGGCTAGCGATCGAGCAGTTCTTC. The chain carries TRBV7-9 and TRBJ2-1; D may be TRBD2 (6 bases). The CDR3 spans 14 residues. V lost 4 bases, J lost 10 bases, and 17 bases lay in between. From germline, CDR1 is SEHNR and CDR2 FQNEAQ (reference sequence).

As concerns this clonotype: A much bigger clone sits one base away, suggesting this may be a read error. V gene TRBV5-1 combines with J gene TRBJ2-7; D is tentatively TRBD1 or TRBD2 (5 bases each). Deletions cut 0 bases from V and 5 bases from J, with 18 bases between. Germline CDR1 and CDR2: SGHRS and YFSETQ. The CDR3 consists of 16 residues. The CDR3 loop reads CASSLGGSGITHEQYF. The CDR3 DNA follows: TGCGCCAGCAGCTTGGGGGGGTCCGGGATAACCCACGAGCAGTACTTC.

V gene TRBV10-3 combines with J gene TRBJ2-3, with D perhaps TRBD2 (6 bases). Per the germline V gene, CDR1 is ENHRY and CDR2 is SYGVKD. The CDR3 has 15 residues. V lost 10 bases and J lost 6, with 23 bases in between. The CDR3, as DNA: TGTGCCACTTGGTCGGGACTTAGGGTGCGGGATACGCAGTATTTT. Residues: CATWSGLRVRDTQYF.

The gene calls are TRBV18 and TRBJ2-2; tentatively, D is TRBD1 or TRBD2 (5 bases each). The V and J ends lost 0 bases and 4 bases respectively, with 15 bases between them. The V gene's germline CDR1 is KGHSH and CDR2 LQKENI. This CDR3 comprises 17 residues. The CDR3 nucleotides read TGTGCCAGCTCACCACCGAGGTCCCAGAGGGGCACCGGGGAGCTGTTTTTT. Translated, it gives CASSPPRSQRGTGELFF.

The chain recombines TRBV18 with TRBJ1-1; D is possibly TRBD1 (5 bases). V lost 6 bases and J 6 bases, leaving 17 bases between the germline ends. CDR3 length: 14 residues. Germline V CDR1 and CDR2: KGHSH, LQKENI. The CDR3 sequence is CASSPTDSEAEAFF. CDR3 in DNA: TGTGCCAGCTCCCCGACAGATTCCGAGGCTGAAGCTTTCTTT.

The chain is built from TRBV7-8 and TRBJ2-7, with 8 positions matching TRBD1. V lost 5 bases, J lost 7 bases, and 13 bases stayed unmatched. This CDR3 contains 15 residues. The germline gives CDR1 SGHVS, CDR2 FQNEAQ. DNA of the CDR3: TGTGCCAGCAGCCACATGGACAGGGAGAGGGGGGAGCAGTACTTC. Translation gives CASSHMDRERGEQYF.

This clonotype has at least ten counts. The chain recombines TRBV5-1 with TRBJ2-3; D may be TRBD1 or TRBD2 (5 bases each). The V and J ends lost 4 bases and 0 bases respectively, with 15 bases between them. The CDR3 extends over 16 amino acids. Germline V gene data show CDR1 as SGHRS and CDR2 as YFSETQ. CDR3 in amino acids: CASSLPGPSSTDTQYF. Here the CDR3 DNA reads TGCGCCAGCAGCCTCCCGGGACCGAGTAGCACAGATACGCAGTATTTT.

This clonotype was observed at least ten times. The chain combines TRBV13 with TRBJ1-5; 7 nucleotides line up with TRBD1. V lost 5 bases and J lost 8; bases outside the gene matches: 9. This CDR3 is 14 amino acids long. The germline V gene has CDR1 PRHDT and CDR2 FYEKMQ (reference sequence). DNA of the CDR3: TGTGCCAGCAGCCGAGGACAGGATGATAAGCCCCAGCATTTT. Protein product: CASSRGQDDKPQHF.

The chain couples TRBV9 to TRBJ2-3; 10 bases are a match to TRBD2. The ends lost 2 bases at V and 6 bases at J; junction bases unmatched: 9. Germline-derived CDR1 and CDR2 are SGDLS and YYNGEE. This CDR3 spans 16 amino acids. CDR3: CASSVSTGLALDTQYF. The CDR3 nucleotides are TGTGCCAGCAGCGTGTCTACGGGACTAGCGTTGGATACGCAGTATTTT. Supplemented by reference TRBV9 and TRBJ2-3, the full variable domain reads DSGVTQTPKHLITATGQRVTLRCSPRSGDLSVYWYQQSLDQGLQFLIQYYNGEERAKGNILERFSAQQFPDLHSELNLSSLELGDSALYFCASSVSTGLALDTQYFGPGTRLTVL.

The CDR3 here is CASSLALQGADEQFF. The CDR3 nucleotides are TGCGCCAGCAGCTTGGCCTTACAGGGGGCCGATGAGCAGTTCTTC. The chain employs TRBV5-1 and TRBJ2-1, with 9 bases matching TRBD1. CDR1 and CDR2 from the germline V gene are SGHRS and YFSETQ. CDR3 length: 15 amino acids. Trimming at V came to 0 bases and at J to 8 bases, leaving 6 bases not matched to a gene.

In its sample, this clonotype was seen many times. The chain links TRBV28 to TRBJ1-6, with TRBD1 identical over 9 bases. V dropped 3 bases and J dropped 10; count of bases not matched to a gene: 7. Per the germline V gene, CDR1 is MDHEN and CDR2 is SYDVKM. The CDR3 totals 15 residues. The CDR3 sequence is CASSFGYRGPSPLHF. In DNA form, the CDR3 reads TGTGCCAGCAGTTTCGGGTACAGGGGGCCCTCACCCCTCCACTTT.

In this sample, this clonotype turned up many times. V usage is TRBV6-1 and J usage is TRBJ1-2; 8 positions match TRBD1. CDR3 length equals 12 residues. With V trimmed by 6 bases and J by 5 bases, 2 bases remained unmatched. Germline loops: CDR1 MNHNS, CDR2 SASEGT. CDR3 residues: CASSGTGYGYTF. CDR3 DNA sequence: TGTGCCAGCAGCGGGACAGGTTATGGCTACACCTTC.

The chain combines TRBV9 with TRBJ2-2; D is ambiguous. The CDR3 has 15 amino acids. Germline lookup yields CDR1 SGDLS and CDR2 YYNGEE. V dropped 2 bases and J dropped 0 bases, with 8 bases sitting between them. The CDR3 is CASSVYSTNTGELFF. The CDR3 DNA follows: TGTGCCAGCAGCGTCTACAGCACGAACACCGGGGAGCTGTTTTTT.

There are many counts of this clonotype. The rearrangement joins TRBV28 to TRBJ1-5; the D is unclear. Looked up from germline, CDR1 is MDHEN and CDR2 is SYDVKM. CDR3 size: 16 residues. V lost 6 bases and J 0 bases, leaving 15 bases between the germline ends. The CDR3 DNA reads TGTGCCAGCAGCGTTTACCAGACCTATAGCAATCAGCCCCAGCATTTT. It translates to CASSVYQTYSNQPQHF.

Concerning this clonotype itself: One end of the junction fails to match germline, which may point to a read error. The J gene is TRBJ2-2, the V gene TRBV30, with D unclear. CDR3 length: 13 amino acids. Germline CDR1 and CDR2: GTSNPN and SVGIG (reference sequence). In DNA form, the CDR3 reads TGTGCCTGGGGTGTAAAGGGAACCGGGGAGCTGTTTTTT. Translated: CAWGVKGTGELFF.

This clonotype was recorded at least ten times. This chain uses TRBV5-1 with TRBJ2-7, with 7 bases aligning to TRBD1. This CDR3 comprises 14 residues. Germline CDR1 is SGHRS and CDR2 is YFSETQ. Unmatched junction bases numbered 8, after V lost 3 bases and J lost 5 bases. CDR3 in amino acids: CASSSETGTNEQYF. For the CDR3, the DNA is TGCGCCAGCAGCTCGGAGACAGGGACCAACGAGCAGTACTTC.

Only a few counts were recorded for this clonotype. The rearrangement links TRBV5-5 to TRBJ2-3; D is uncertain. V lost 4 bases and J lost 3, with 12 bases in between. CDR3 length equals 14 residues. Germline CDR1 SGHKS, CDR2 YYEKEE (reference sequence). The CDR3 loop reads CASSPGPMTDTQYF. CDR3 coding DNA: TGTGCCAGCAGCCCGGGTCCCATGACAGATACGCAGTATTTT.

The sample holds many counts of this clonotype. This chain links TRBV9 with TRBJ2-2; 7 bases line up with TRBD2. This CDR3 is built from 15 residues. Trimming removed 6 bases from V and 5 bases from J; junction bases left unmatched: 10. CDR1 is SGDLS and CDR2 is YYNGEE in the germline V gene. This CDR3 is CASTVGLAATGELFF. Here the CDR3 DNA reads TGTGCCAGCACCGTGGGGCTAGCGGCGACCGGGGAGCTGTTTTTT.

This clonotype was counted ten times or more. V usage is TRBV3-1 and J usage is TRBJ2-1, with 10 positions matching TRBD2. Germline V CDR1 and CDR2: LGHDT, YNNKEL (reference sequence). This CDR3 comprises 15 residues. Trimming at V came to 4 bases and at J to 4 bases, leaving 4 bases not matched to a gene. The CDR3 nucleotides are TGTGCCAGCAGCCTAGGACTAGCGGTATACAATGAGCAGTTCTTC. Translated: CASSLGLAVYNEQFF.

This clonotype has a handful of counts. The genes are TRBV30 and TRBJ2-3; no clear D gene. With 0 bases removed from V and 5 bases from J, the gap between germline ends came to 12 bases. The CDR3 runs 14 residues. The germline gives CDR1 GTSNPN, CDR2 SVGIG (reference sequence). The CDR3 sequence: CAWSVSGNVDTQYF. Here the CDR3 DNA reads TGTGCCTGGAGTGTTAGTGGGAATGTAGATACGCAGTATTTT.

Ten or more counts support this clonotype. This rearrangement joins TRBV7-6 to TRBJ2-7, with 9 positions matching TRBD2. The V and J ends lost 2 bases and 7 bases, in that order; junction bases with no gene match: 12. There are 16 residues in the CDR3. CDR1 is SGHVS and CDR2 is FNYEAQ in the germline V gene. CDR3 in amino acids: CASSLPTAGGPYEQYF. CDR3 nucleotides: TGTGCCAGCAGCTTACCCACAGCGGGAGGACCTTATGAGCAGTACTTC.

The CDR3 loop reads CASSLAPSLNYEQYF. Written as DNA, the CDR3 is TGTGCCAGCAGCTTAGCGCCGTCGCTTAACTACGAGCAGTACTTC. The rearrangement joins TRBV7-2 to TRBJ2-7; D ambiguous. Germline V gene data show CDR1 as SGHTA and CDR2 as FQGNSA. This CDR3 contains 15 residues. V lost 0 bases and J lost 3, with 12 bases in between.

The genes are TRBV7-2 and TRBJ2-1; 14 positions match TRBD2. Trimming at V came to 5 bases and at J to 7 bases, leaving 7 bases not matched to a gene. The CDR3 sequence is 16 residues long. CDR1 and CDR2 from the germline V gene are SGHTA and FQGNSA. CDR3 coding DNA: TGTGCCAGCAGCCCCGGGACTAGCGGGAGTATGAATGAGCAGTTCTTC. This sequence encodes CASSPGTSGSMNEQFF.

This clonotype was recorded many times. The chain combines TRBV5-5 with TRBJ1-4; D gene ambiguous. Trimming removed 3 bases at V and 4 bases at J, with 13 bases between. The length of the CDR3 is 15 residues. Germline CDR1 SGHKS, CDR2 YYEKEE (reference sequence). The CDR3, as DNA: TGTGCCAGCAGCTCCCAGTCCGGACTTAATGAAAAACTGTTTTTT. Translating gives CASSSQSGLNEKLFF.